This T cell receptor (beta chain) derives from a study of blood T cell repertoires in COVID-19. Method: immunoSEQ multiplex PCR; TCRdb's copy keeps in-frame clones and lacks some. Among a few hundred thousand clones listed, just under 90% were seen once. V shed 6 bases and J shed 11 bases, with 13 bases lying between them. The CDR3 covers 11 residues. The sample taken for sequencing was PBMCs or T cells enriched from blood (not recorded which). The rearrangement uses TRBV12-3 or TRBV12-4 and TRBJ1-1; D may be TRBD1 (6 bases). The source is a woman younger than 45 who had recovered from COVID-19. The CDR3 DNA reads as TGTGCCAGCAGCCCCAGGGGACGGGCTTTCTTT. It encodes CASSPRGRAFF.